This TCR beta chain is from a study of cytomegalovirus exposure and HLA in healthy donors. The study's findings and limits: It has been reported that TCR beta sequences accurately predicted the HLA-A and HLA-B alleles of most subjects.

The donors (healthy individuals) were bone marrow donors. Of note for this clone: The antigen is not known.

J was trimmed by 2 bases and V by 2 bases; bases with no gene match: 11. Looked up from germline, CDR1 is ENHRY and CDR2 is SYGVKD. CDR3 size: 18 residues. Researchers ran the PCR with 60 Vbeta and 13 Jbeta primers. TCRdb's table, derived via immunoSEQ multiplex PCR, lists solely in-frame clones and lacks some. The top ten hold 3% to 3.5% of the sample, which has about 82,000 clones, about 77% seen once. Sample: PBMCs. The J gene is TRBJ2-1, the V gene TRBV10-3; TRBD2 agrees at 8 bases. The receptor was derived from a man aged 45-65 years in good health and CMV-seronegative. CDR3 DNA sequence: TGTGCCATCAGTGAGACCCACAGCCGGACTAGCCCCTACAATGAGCAGTTCTTC. It yields the protein CAISETHSRTSPYNEQFF.